One sample yielded the 15 T cell receptor beta chains listed below, sequenced in a study of cytomegalovirus exposure and HLA in healthy donors. Primers included in the PCR were 60 Vbeta and 13 Jbeta primers. Assay used: immunoSEQ multiplex PCR; TCRdb lists only in-frame clones, some missing. The table records about 130,000 clones, around 84% of them present only once. Source material: PBMCs. These receptors were obtained from a woman younger than 30 in good health and CMV-seropositive.

The chain has TRBV11-2 and TRBJ2-7; tentative D call: TRBD1 (6 bases). V dropped 5 bases and J dropped 7 bases, with 18 bases sitting between them. This CDR3 has 14 amino acids. Looked up from germline, CDR1 is SGHAT and CDR2 is FQNNGV. The CDR3 loop is CASSTQAGVEEQYF. In nucleotides, the CDR3 is TGTGCCAGCAGCACCCAAGCAGGGGTGGAAGAGCAGTACTTC.

This chain connects TRBV7-6 to TRBJ2-1; D unclear. V dropped 0 bases and J dropped 7 bases, with 7 bases sitting between them. The germline V gene has CDR1 SGHVS and CDR2 FNYEAQ. The CDR3 is 13 residues long. CDR3 protein: CASSLASTNEQFF. CDR3 DNA: TGTGCCAGCAGCTTAGCGTCGACTAATGAGCAGTTCTTC.

The chain employs TRBV5-1 and TRBJ2-3; no clear D gene. The V gene lost 1 base and the J gene lost 7 bases, with 7 bases spanning the gap. The CDR3 loop spans 12 amino acids. Germline V gene sequence: CDR1 SGHRS, CDR2 YFSETQ. CDR3 in amino acids: CASSLSVNTQYF. DNA for the CDR3: TGCGCCAGCAGCTTGTCAGTGAATACGCAGTATTTT.

V usage is TRBV15 and J usage is TRBJ1-6; no reliable D call. V lost 1 base, J lost 7 bases, and 14 bases lay in between. Germline V CDR1 and CDR2: LNHNV, YYDKDF (reference sequence). The CDR3 contains 16 residues. This CDR3 is CATSRGSRAANSPLHF. In DNA form, the CDR3 reads TGTGCCACCAGCAGAGGTTCGCGGGCTGCAAATTCACCCCTCCACTTT.

As regards this clone: Germline and junction disagree at one end, which may indicate a read error. The J gene is TRBJ2-2, the V gene TRBV27; 7 bases are a match to TRBD1. The CDR3 totals 17 residues. CDR1 and CDR2 from the germline V gene are MNHEY and SMNVEV (reference sequence). CDR3 in amino acids: CASSLTRDRANTEELFF. CDR3 coding DNA: TGTGCCAGCAGTTTAACAAGGGACAGAGCCAACACCGAGGAGCTGTTTTTT.

The rearrangement uses TRBV11-2 and TRBJ2-5; 7 positions agree with TRBD1. The J call may not be correct, given that the DNA end is closer to TRBJ2-7. Per the germline V gene, CDR1 is SGHAT and CDR2 is FQNNGV. This CDR3 comprises 13 residues. The DNA of the CDR3 is TGTGCCAGCAGCTTGGCAGGGGGAAACGAGCAGTACTTC. Amino acids: CASSLAGGNEQYF.

This chain uses TRBV6-5 with TRBJ1-5; no definite D call. The CDR3 length is 15 residues. The germline V gene encodes CDR1 MNHEY and CDR2 SVGAGI. Between the trimmed V and J ends, which lost 0 bases and 5 bases, there was a span of 11 bases. The CDR3 is CASSYSNKGDQPQHF. The DNA for the CDR3 is TGTGCCAGCAGTTACTCCAACAAGGGAGATCAGCCCCAGCATTTT.

This clone is a singleton in its sample. The genes are TRBV4-2 and TRBJ2-7; 8 bases map to TRBD2. Trimming removed 0 bases from V and 3 bases from J; junction bases left unmatched: 7. The CDR3 totals 16 residues. The germline CDR1 and CDR2 sequences are LGHNA and YNFKEQ. CDR3 DNA: TGTGCCAGCAGCCAAGAAAAAGCGGGGGCCTTCTACGAGCAGTACTTC. This sequence encodes CASSQEKAGAFYEQYF.

The chain uses TRBV7-9 and TRBJ2-7, with 8 bases fitting TRBD2. J gave up 6 bases and V 3 bases, and 10 bases lay outside the gene matches. Germline-derived CDR1 and CDR2 are SEHNR and FQNEAQ (reference sequence). The CDR3 is 15 residues long. The CDR3 DNA reads TGTGCCAGCAGCTTCAGCGGCAGCGGGGGTTCCGAGCAGTACTTC. Its protein product is CASSFSGSGGSEQYF. Full variable domain (outside the CDR3, taken from reference TRBV7-9 and TRBJ2-7): DTGVSQNPRHKITKRGQNVTFRCDPISEHNRLYWYRQTLGQGPEFLTYFQNEAQLEKSRLLSDRFSAERPKGSFSTLEIQRTEQGDSAMYLCASSFSGSGGSEQYFGPGTRLTVT.

This clone was detected a few times. This rearrangement joins TRBV6-1 to TRBJ1-2, with D possibly being TRBD1 (5 bases). This CDR3 spans 12 amino acids. Germline V lookup: CDR1 MNHNS, CDR2 SASEGT. V was pared by 6 bases and J by 8 bases, with 13 bases between. The CDR3, as DNA: TGTGCCAGCAGAATAGACACAGGCGGCTACACCTTC. Translation: CASRIDTGGYTF.

The chain recombines TRBV19 with TRBJ1-2; the D is unclear. The V gene lost 7 bases and the J gene lost 6 bases, with 9 bases spanning the gap. In germline, CDR1 is LNHDA, CDR2 SQIVND (reference sequence). This CDR3 has 11 amino acids. The DNA for the CDR3 is TGTGCCAGTAAATCCGGGGATGGCTACACCTTC. This translates into CASKSGDGYTF.

A few counts support this clone. The genes are TRBV4-1 and TRBJ2-7; D is ambiguous. The germline V gene has CDR1 MGHRA and CDR2 YSYEKL. V shed 1 base and J shed 1 base, with 14 bases lying between them. This CDR3 is built from 16 residues. CDR3 sequence: CASSQARPPRSYEQYF. In DNA, the CDR3 is TGCGCCAGCAGCCAAGCTCGTCCTCCGAGGTCCTACGAGCAGTACTTC.

The chain combines TRBV25-1 with TRBJ2-1; possibly TRBD2 for D (5 bases). V dropped 10 bases and J dropped 12 bases, with 16 bases sitting between them. Germline V lookup: CDR1 MGHDK, CDR2 SYGVNS. CDR3 size: 11 residues. The CDR3: CATTTHRGQFF. DNA for the CDR3: TGTGCCACCACAACTCACCGGGGGCAGTTCTTC.

Only a few counts were recorded for this clone. The genes are TRBV13 and TRBJ2-1; unclear D gene. There are 14 residues in the CDR3. Germline CDR1 and CDR2: PRHDT and FYEKMQ (reference sequence). Trimming took 5 bases from V and 9 from J, leaving 17 bases between them. CDR3 coding DNA: TGTGCCAGCAGCCCCACCGCAGAGGTCACTGAGCAGTTCTTC. Its translation: CASSPTAEVTEQFF.

This chain's CDR3 is CASSPSGGAGELFF. For the CDR3, the DNA is TGCGCCAGCAGCCCTAGCGGGGGGGCCGGGGAGCTGTTTTTT. The chain uses TRBV10-1 and TRBJ2-2, with 12 bases lining up with TRBD2. V shed 6 bases, J shed 6 bases, and the junction held 2 bases outside the gene matches. The CDR3 spans 14 residues. CDR1 and CDR2 (germline): WNHNN, SYGVQD (reference sequence).